These 7 T cell receptor beta chains share one sample of origin, sequenced in a study of T cells in Graves' hyperthyroidism and ophthalmopathy. Amplification yielded TCR beta CDR3 regions, with RNA transcripts as the source. Primed by the HTBI set, a first-round RT-PCR was run on the TCR CDR3. A single record per CDR3 protein comes from TCRdb applying MiXCR to the multiplex PCR reads. Of some 460,000 distinct CDR3 sequences listed, around a sixth are singletons. The sequenced sample was blood. Receptor source: a woman younger than 30 with Graves' hyperthyroidism.

The sample holds a few counts of this clonotype. The V and J genes are TRBV5-1 and TRBJ2-7; the match to TRBD2 covers 13 bases. Germline CDR1 and CDR2: SGHRS and YFSETQ. The length of the CDR3 is 16 residues. V lost 0 bases and J lost 2; bases outside the gene matches: 2. The CDR3 DNA is TGCGCCAGCAGCTTGGGGGGGACTAGCGGGGCCTACGAGCAGTACTTC. It yields the protein CASSLGGTSGAYEQYF.

This clonotype was counted many times. This chain uses TRBV20-1 with TRBJ2-1; TRBD1 might be the D (5 bases). The germline gives CDR1 DFQATT, CDR2 SNEGSKA (reference sequence). The germline V and J ends were trimmed by 5 bases and 10 bases, with 15 bases remaining between them. CDR3 length: 12 residues. CDR3 nucleotide sequence: TGCAGTGCTCGTGGGGCCCTCGGGGAGCAGTTCTTC. Its protein is CSARGALGEQFF.

This clonotype was seen repeatedly, ten times or more. The chain carries TRBV7-3 and TRBJ2-1; TRBD2 agrees at 9 bases. The CDR3 spans 18 residues. Germline values: CDR1 SGHTA, CDR2 FQGTGA. J gave up 10 bases and V 1 base, and 17 bases lay outside the gene matches. CDR3 loop: CASSLMGGGLAGTMEQFF. DNA for the CDR3: TGTGCCAGCAGCTTAATGGGTGGGGGCCTAGCGGGGACAATGGAGCAGTTCTTC.

Note on this clonotype: It may be a read error: a sequence one base away is much more abundant. This likely comes from a read error, as the CDR3 has no conserved phenylalanine or tryptophan at its end. The V call is TRBV6-2 or TRBV6-3, the J call TRBJ2-7, with a weak D call TRBD2 (6 bases). Trimming left V 6 bases short and J 3 bases short, with 21 bases between. The CDR3 runs to 16 residues. The germline V gene has CDR1 MNHEY and CDR2 SVGEGT. CDR3 in amino acids: CASRMGRGIEIYEQYL. Here the CDR3 DNA reads TGTGCCAGCAGAATGGGTCGCGGGATTGAAATCTACGAGCAGTACCTC.

This clonotype was seen at least ten times. The rearrangement links TRBV20-1 to TRBJ1-2, with D perhaps TRBD1 (5 bases). CDR3 length: 14 residues. Germline V gene sequence: CDR1 DFQATT, CDR2 SNEGSKA (reference sequence). V lost 3 bases and J 0 bases, leaving 11 bases between the germline ends. CDR3 sequence reads: CSARIGAPNYGYTF. CDR3 in DNA: TGCAGTGCTAGGATAGGGGCGCCTAACTATGGCTACACCTTC.

The chain has TRBV4-1 and TRBJ2-7; no firm D call. Germline CDR1 and CDR2: MGHRA and YSYEKL. The CDR3 is made up of 16 amino acids. Trimming pared 3 bases from V and 1 base from J, leaving 16 bases between. CDR3 DNA sequence: TGCGCCAGCAGCCATGCCCCGTCGGTGGGATCCTACGAGCAGTACTTC. This codes for CASSHAPSVGSYEQYF.

This clonotype was counted only a few times. V usage is TRBV7-2 and J usage is TRBJ2-1, with a weak D call TRBD2 (6 bases). V dropped 9 bases and J dropped 0 bases, with 12 bases sitting between them. The CDR3 consists of 14 residues. CDR1 and CDR2 from the germline V gene are SGHTA and FQGNSA. The CDR3 loop is CASGSGLSYNEQFF. For the CDR3, the DNA is TGTGCCAGTGGGTCGGGACTCTCCTACAATGAGCAGTTCTTC.